This TCR beta chain was obtained from a study of a mutant IDH1 vaccine in newly diagnosed glioma. Sequencing was performed with immunoSEQ multiplex PCR; in TCRdb, only in-frame clones are kept and a portion is missing. The table shows about 64,000 clones, with less than 85% occurring only once. Time point meaning: week 11, during vaccination. Doses of 300 ug of mutant IDH1 20-mer peptide were given with topical imiquimod. The CDR3 is 14 amino acids. The V end was cut by 5 bases, the J end by 2 bases, with 13 bases between. Germline loops: CDR1 SGHVS, CDR2 FQNEAQ. Of note for this clone: Its antigen is not identified.

V is TRBV7-8 and J is TRBJ2-7; no clear D. The receptor's source is a woman in her forties or fifties with glioma. Sequences were derived from PBMCs, sampled from a glioma patient whose treatment included an IDH1 peptide vaccine. DNA for the CDR3: TGTGCCAGCAGCCCCCCTTGGGCAGCCTACGAGCAGTACTTC. It codes for CASSPPWAAYEQYF. The complete variable domain, with remaining parts taken from reference TRBV7-8 and TRBJ2-7, reads GAGVSQSPRYKVAKRGQDVALRCDPISGHVSLFWYQQALGQGPEFLTYFQNEAQLDKSGLPSDRFFAERPEGSVSTLKIQRTQQEDSAVYLCASSPPWAAYEQYFGPGTRLTVT.